This T cell receptor beta chain was profiled in a study of T-cell memory formation after mild COVID-19. Study overall: Largely donor-specific sequence clusters came from two donors.

This clonotype was counted many times. What it recognizes is unknown. Germline CDR1 reads MNHEY; CDR2 reads SMNVEV (reference sequence). There are 17 residues in the CDR3. With V trimmed by 7 bases and J by 8 bases, 13 bases remained unmatched. The study's findings and limits: Day 37-peaking second-wave clones had unconfirmed SARS-CoV-2 specificity. Contracting clones from day 15 to 85 had balanced CD4/CD8; later expanders favoured CD4+.

Constant-segment-primed 5'RACE gave TCR alpha and TCR beta cDNA libraries with sample barcodes and UMIs. A single record per CDR3 protein comes from TCRdb applying MiXCR to the 5' RACE reads. This table has 450,000 to 700,000 distinct CDR3 sequences, 18% appearing once. The chain uses TRBV27 and TRBJ2-1; 14 bases fit TRBD2. This sequence originates from an adult woman who had mild COVID-19 (a few samples of this study predate the infection). Cell type and time point are not known. Sequenced sample: PBMCs or a T cell subset sorted from them (not recorded which). The CDR3 bases are TGTGCCAGCACTGTAGTAGGGACTAGCGGGAGTATGGATGAGCAGTTCTTC. As protein: CASTVVGTSGSMDEQFF.